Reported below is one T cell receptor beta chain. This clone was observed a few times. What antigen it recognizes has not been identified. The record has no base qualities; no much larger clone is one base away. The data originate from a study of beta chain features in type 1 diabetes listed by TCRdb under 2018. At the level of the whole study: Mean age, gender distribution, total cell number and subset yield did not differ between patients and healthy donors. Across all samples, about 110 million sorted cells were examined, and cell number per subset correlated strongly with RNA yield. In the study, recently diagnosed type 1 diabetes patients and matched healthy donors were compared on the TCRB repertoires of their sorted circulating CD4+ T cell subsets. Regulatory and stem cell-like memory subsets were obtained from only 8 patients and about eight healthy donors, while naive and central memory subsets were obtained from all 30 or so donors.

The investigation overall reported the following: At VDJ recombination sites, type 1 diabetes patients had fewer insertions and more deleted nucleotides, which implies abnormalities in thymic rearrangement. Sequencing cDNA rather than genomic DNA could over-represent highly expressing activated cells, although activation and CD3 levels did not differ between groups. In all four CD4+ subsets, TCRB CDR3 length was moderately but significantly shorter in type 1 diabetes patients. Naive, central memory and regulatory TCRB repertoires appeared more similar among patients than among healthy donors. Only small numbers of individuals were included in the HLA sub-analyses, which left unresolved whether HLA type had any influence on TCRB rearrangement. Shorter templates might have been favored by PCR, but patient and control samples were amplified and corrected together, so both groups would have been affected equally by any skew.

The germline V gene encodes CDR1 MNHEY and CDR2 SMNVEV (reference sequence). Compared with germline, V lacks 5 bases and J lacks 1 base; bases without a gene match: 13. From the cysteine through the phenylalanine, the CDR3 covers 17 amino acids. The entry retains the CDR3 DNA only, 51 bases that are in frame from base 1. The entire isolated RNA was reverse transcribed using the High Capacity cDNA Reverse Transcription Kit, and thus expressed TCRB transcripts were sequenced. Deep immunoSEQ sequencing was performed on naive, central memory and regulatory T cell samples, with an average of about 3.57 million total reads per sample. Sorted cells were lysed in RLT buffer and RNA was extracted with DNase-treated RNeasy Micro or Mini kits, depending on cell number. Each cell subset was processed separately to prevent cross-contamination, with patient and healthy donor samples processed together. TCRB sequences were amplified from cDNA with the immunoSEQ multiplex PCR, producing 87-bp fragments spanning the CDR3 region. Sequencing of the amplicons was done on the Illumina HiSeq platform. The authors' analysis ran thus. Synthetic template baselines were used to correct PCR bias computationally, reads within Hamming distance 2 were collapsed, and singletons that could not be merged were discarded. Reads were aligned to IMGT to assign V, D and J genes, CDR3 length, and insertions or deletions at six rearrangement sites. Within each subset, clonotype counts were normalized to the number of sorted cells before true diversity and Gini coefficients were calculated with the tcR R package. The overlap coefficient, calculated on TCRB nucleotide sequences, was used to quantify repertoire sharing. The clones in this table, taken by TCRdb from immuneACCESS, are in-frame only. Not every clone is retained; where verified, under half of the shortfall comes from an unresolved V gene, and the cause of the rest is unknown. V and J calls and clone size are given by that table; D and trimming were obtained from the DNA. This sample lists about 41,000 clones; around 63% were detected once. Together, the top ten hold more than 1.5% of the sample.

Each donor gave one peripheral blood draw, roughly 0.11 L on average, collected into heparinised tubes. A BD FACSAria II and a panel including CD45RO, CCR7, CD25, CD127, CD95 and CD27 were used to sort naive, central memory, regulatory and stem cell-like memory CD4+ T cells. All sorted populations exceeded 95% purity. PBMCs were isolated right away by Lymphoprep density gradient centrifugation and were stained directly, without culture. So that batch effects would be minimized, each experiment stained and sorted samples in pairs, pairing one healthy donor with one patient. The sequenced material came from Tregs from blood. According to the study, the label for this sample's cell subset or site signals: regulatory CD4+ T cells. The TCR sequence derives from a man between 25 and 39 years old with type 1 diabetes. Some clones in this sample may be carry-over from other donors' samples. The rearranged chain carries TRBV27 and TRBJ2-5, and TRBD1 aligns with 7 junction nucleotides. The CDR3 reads CASSAKTGALSQETQYF. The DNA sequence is TGTGCCAGCAGTGCAAAAACAGGGGCGTTGAGCCAAGAGACCCAGTACTTC.